This TCR beta chain appears in the sequencing data of a study of T cells in Graves' hyperthyroidism and ophthalmopathy. Study-wide results and caveats: Patients with ophthalmopathy were separated from those with stable hyperthyroidism by a 13 V-J model. Ophthalmopathy was model-predicted a median roughly six months pre-onset.

Exclusion of a patient resulted from uncontrolled infection, other autoimmune disease, pregnancy or lactation. Diagnosis rested on symptoms, serum thyroxine and TRAb, thyroid ultrasound, and orbital computed tomography. This CDR3 region has 14 residues. Germline V gene data show CDR1 as SNHLY and CDR2 as FYNNEI. V was trimmed by 6 bases and J by 4 bases, leaving 13 bases between them. This clonotype was detected ten times or more. Its matching antigen is unknown. Amplified TCR beta CDR3 regions came from RNA transcripts. HTBI primers were employed in a first-round RT-PCR of the TCR CDR3. TCRdb called the multiplex PCR reads again in MiXCR, with one record for every CDR3 protein. The sample includes about 700,000 distinct CDR3 sequences, 40% to 55% of them seen just once.

V gene TRBV2 combines with J gene TRBJ1-5; D may be TRBD1 (5 bases). This receptor was identified in an adult man with Graves' disease, either hyperthyroidism or ophthalmopathy (not recorded which). Sequencing was done on a sample of peripheral blood or thyroid tissue (not recorded which). The CDR3 DNA is TGTGCCAGCAGAGGTGGGTCAGGGAATCAGCCCCAGCATTTT. It translates to CASRGGSGNQPQHF.